The 3 T cell receptor beta chains below all came from one sample that was sequenced in a study of T-cell memory formation after mild COVID-19 (dated by TCRdb to 2020 to 2023). The library came from 5' RACE. The sequencer was an Illumina NovaSeq 6000. TCRdb reprocessed the public reads (quality trimming at Q25 with fastp, clone calling with MiXCR) and kept in-frame beta chains. Every entry covers one CDR3 protein and lists the most common genes and DNA from its rows. The sample table contains roughly 110,000 distinct CDR3 sequences; only one count was recorded for 15% to 20% of them. Jointly, the top ten make up over 25% of the sample. The sequenced sample was PBMCs or a T cell subset sorted from them (not recorded which). All receptors derive from an adult woman who had mild COVID-19 (a few samples of this study predate the infection). The sample titles of this study are shuffled in the database, so cell type and time point are left out; the donor was told from shared clones.

This clonotype was picked up a small number of times. This chain connects TRBV6-5 to TRBJ1-2; D perhaps matches TRBD1 (5 bases). There are 16 residues in the CDR3. CDR1 and CDR2 from the germline V gene are MNHEY and SVGAGI. Trimming cost V 6 bases and J 4 bases, with 21 bases left between them. As DNA, the CDR3 is TGTGCCAGCAGGCCCGACAGCCCCCTACTCCCCTATGGCTACACCTTC. This translates into CASRPDSPLLPYGYTF.

This clonotype was seen more than once but under ten times. CDR3 nucleotides: TGCAGCGTTGTTCTTACTGAAGCTTTCTTT. Its protein product is CSVVLTEAFF. The chain has TRBV29-1 and TRBJ1-1; D remains ambiguous. V was shortened by 4 bases and J by 5 bases, with 5 bases between the two germline ends. CDR3 length equals 10 residues. Germline-derived CDR1 and CDR2 are SQVTM and ANQGSEA.

This chain uses TRBV12-3 or TRBV12-4 with TRBJ1-5; no reliable D call. V lost 11 bases to trimming and J lost 6 bases, with 11 bases between them. The CDR3 has 11 residues. The CDR3: CASALGQPQHF. The CDR3 DNA follows: TGTGCCTCGGCCCTGGGTCAGCCCCAGCATTTT.